This T cell receptor beta chain was identified during a study of T cells in Graves' hyperthyroidism and ophthalmopathy. In its sample, this clonotype was seen a few times. CDR3 size: 11 residues. The germline CDR1 and CDR2 sequences are SQVTM and ANQGSEA. Trimming pared 7 bases from V and 6 bases from J, leaving 9 bases between. Amplification targeted TCR beta CDR3 regions from RNA transcripts. The study used the HTBI primer set for a first-round RT-PCR of the TCR CDR3. TCRdb ran MiXCR on the multiplex PCR reads and lists one entry per CDR3 protein. The repertoire holds about 570,000 distinct CDR3 sequences, with 12% to 15% as singletons.

This TCR derives from a woman in her thirties or forties with Graves' hyperthyroidism. The sequencing sample was made of blood. The gene calls are TRBV29-1 and TRBJ2-2, with D perhaps TRBD1 (5 bases). CDR3 bases: TGCAGCGCAACAGGAGCCGGGGAGCTGTTTTTT. Its translation is CSATGAGELFF.